The clone carrying this TCR beta chain was detected only a few times. Antigen unknown. This CDR3 has 13 amino acids. The V end lost 5 bases, the J end lost 5 bases, and 11 bases lay between the germline ends. Germline assignment: CDR1 KGHDR and CDR2 SFDVKD. This sample stems from a study of early T cells in non-severe SARS-CoV-2 infection. Turning to the study itself: Unpaired chains resulted from sequencing bulk RNA of unsorted whole blood.

Study observations and caveats: Reliance on VDJdb matching favored anti-spike CD8 responses; private and CD4 specificities were missed.

Unique molecular identifiers were affixed to single, distinct cDNA molecules. TCRdb reprocessed the 5' RACE reads with MiXCR, giving one entry per CDR3 protein. The sample lists 50,000 or so distinct CDR3 sequences, under 15% seen once, with 9% to 10% in the top ten. The chain employs TRBV24-1 and TRBJ2-5, with D tentatively TRBD1 (6 bases). The source was whole blood, collected at baseline. The TCR originated in an adult who was a healthcare worker with PCR-confirmed SARS-CoV-2 infection or an uninfected control (not recorded which). This CDR3 reads CATSGTGMETQYF. DNA for the CDR3: TGTGCCACCAGTGGAACAGGGATGGAGACCCAGTACTTC.